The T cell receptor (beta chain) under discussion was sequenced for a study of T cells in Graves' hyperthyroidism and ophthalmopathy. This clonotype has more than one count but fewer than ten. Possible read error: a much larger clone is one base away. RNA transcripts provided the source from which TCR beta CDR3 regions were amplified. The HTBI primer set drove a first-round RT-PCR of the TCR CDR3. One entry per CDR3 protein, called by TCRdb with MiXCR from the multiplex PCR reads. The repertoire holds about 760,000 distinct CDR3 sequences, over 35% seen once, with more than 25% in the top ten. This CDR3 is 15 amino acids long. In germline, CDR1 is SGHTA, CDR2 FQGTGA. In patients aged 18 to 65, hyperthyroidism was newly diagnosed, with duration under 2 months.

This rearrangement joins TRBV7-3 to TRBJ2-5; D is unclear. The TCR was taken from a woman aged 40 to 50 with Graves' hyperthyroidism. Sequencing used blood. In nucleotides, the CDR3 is TGTGCCAGCAGCTTAGCGCACGGTATCCAAGAGGCCCAGTACTTC. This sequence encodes CASSLAHGIQEAQYF.